This T cell receptor beta chain was recorded in a study of OX40 agonist ivuxolimab in advanced cancers. Trimming stripped 10 bases from V and 2 bases from J, with 11 bases between. Germline V CDR1 and CDR2: MGHDK, SYGVNS. There are 12 residues in the CDR3. Here immunoSEQ multiplex PCR was the method, and the copy in TCRdb shows in-frame clones only, minus some. The sample carries 84,000 or so clones, 94% recorded once. General observations from the study: CD4+ and CD8+ blood T cells expanded clonally by week 6 at 0.1 to 3.0 mg/kg.

Concerning this clone: The antigen is unknown.

This clonotype was sampled from an adult with an advanced solid tumor such as melanoma, head and neck, liver or kidney cancer. Here the sequenced sample was CD4+ or CD8+ T cells sorted from blood, taken in a trial of the OX40 agonist ivuxolimab. The genes are TRBV25-1 and TRBJ1-2; D remains ambiguous. The CDR3 here is CATRTVNYGYTF. The CDR3 nucleotides are TGTGCCACCAGGACCGTGAACTATGGCTACACCTTC.